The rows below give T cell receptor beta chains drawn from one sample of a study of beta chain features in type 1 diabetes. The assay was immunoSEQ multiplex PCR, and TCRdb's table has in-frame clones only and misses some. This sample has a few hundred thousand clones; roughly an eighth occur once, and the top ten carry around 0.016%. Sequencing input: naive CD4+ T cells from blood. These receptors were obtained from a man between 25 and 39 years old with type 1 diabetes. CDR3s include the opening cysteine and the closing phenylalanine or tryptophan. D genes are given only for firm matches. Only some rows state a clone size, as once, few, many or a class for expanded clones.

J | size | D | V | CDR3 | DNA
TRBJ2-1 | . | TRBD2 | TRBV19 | CASSPMGLAGATSSYNEQFF | TGTGCCAGTAGTCCCATGGGACTAGCGGGAGCGACCAGCTCCTACAATGAGCAGTTCTTC
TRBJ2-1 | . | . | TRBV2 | CASIEQGRYNEQFF | TGTGCCAGCATCGAACAGGGTCGTTACAATGAGCAGTTCTTC
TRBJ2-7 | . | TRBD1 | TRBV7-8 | CASRSGTGYEQYF | TGTGCCAGTCGGTCCGGGACAGGCTACGAGCAGTACTTC
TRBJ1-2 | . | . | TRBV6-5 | CASTAGGGYGYTF | TGTGCCAGCACTGCGGGGGGCGGGTATGGCTACACCTTC
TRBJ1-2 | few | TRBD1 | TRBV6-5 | CASRVRTGGNGYTF | TGTGCCAGCAGGGTGAGGACAGGGGGCAACGGCTACACCTTC
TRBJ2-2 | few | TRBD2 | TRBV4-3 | CASSLGSGRRTGELFF | TGCGCCAGCAGCCTGGGCAGCGGGAGAAGGACCGGGGAGCTGTTTTTT
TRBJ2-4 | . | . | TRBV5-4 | CASSLDTTKNIQYF | TGTGCCAGCAGCTTGGACACTACCAAAAACATTCAGTACTTC
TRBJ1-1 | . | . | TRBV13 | CASSPGGHKAFF | TGTGCCAGCAGCCCGGGGGGACATAAAGCTTTCTTT
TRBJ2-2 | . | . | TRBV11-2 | CASSLATGGPGELFF | TGTGCCAGCAGCTTGGCCACCGGGGGACCCGGGGAGCTGTTTTTT
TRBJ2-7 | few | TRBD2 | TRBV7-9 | CASSSPGLAGTAAYEQYF | TGTGCCAGCAGCTCCCCGGGACTAGCGGGGACGGCGGCCTACGAGCAGTACTTC
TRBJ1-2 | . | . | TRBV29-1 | CSHHAASDGYTF | TGCAGCCATCACGCGGCCAGCGATGGCTACACCTTC
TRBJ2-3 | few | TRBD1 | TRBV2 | CAVVPGQVGDTQYF | TGTGCCGTCGTCCCGGGACAGGTTGGAGATACGCAGTATTTT
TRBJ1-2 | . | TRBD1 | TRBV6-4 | CASSPTGTGYGYTF | TGTGCCAGCAGTCCTACCGGGACAGGGTATGGCTACACCTTC
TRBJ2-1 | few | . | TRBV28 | CASSVGHPYEQFF | TGTGCCAGCAGTGTCGGACACCCCTATGAGCAGTTCTTC
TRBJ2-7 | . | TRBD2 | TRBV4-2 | CASSQVAGAPSYEQYF | TGTGCCAGCAGCCAAGTAGCGGGAGCTCCCTCCTACGAGCAGTACTTC
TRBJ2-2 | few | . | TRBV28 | CASSLVGGVTGELFF | TGTGCCAGCAGTTTGGTTGGTGGAGTCACCGGGGAGCTGTTTTTT
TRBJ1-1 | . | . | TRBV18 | CASSGTGEAFF | TGTGCCAGCTCGGGAACAGGTGAAGCTTTCTTT
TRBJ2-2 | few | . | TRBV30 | CAWSALTGELFF | TGTGCCTGGAGTGCCCTGACCGGGGAGCTGTTTTTT
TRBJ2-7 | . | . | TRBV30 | CAWSASYEQYF | TGTGCCTGGAGTGCTTCCTACGAGCAGTACTTC
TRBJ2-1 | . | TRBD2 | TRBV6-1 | CASSTGTSGNNEQFF | TGTGCCAGCAGCACCGGGACTAGCGGAAACAATGAGCAGTTCTTC
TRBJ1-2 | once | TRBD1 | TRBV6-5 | CASSSAGTGGADGYTF | TGTGCCAGCAGTTCAGCCGGGACAGGGGGCGCCGATGGCTACACCTTC
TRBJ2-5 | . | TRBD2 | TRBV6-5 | CASTNGGTRQETQYF | TGTGCCAGCACCAACGGTGGGACTAGGCAAGAGACCCAGTACTTC
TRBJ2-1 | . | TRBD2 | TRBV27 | CASSLDTSGKAYVSYNEQFF | TGTGCCAGCAGTTTAGATACTAGCGGGAAGGCCTATGTCTCCTACAATGAGCAGTTCTTC
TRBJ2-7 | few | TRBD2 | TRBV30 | CAWRTSGAYEQYF | TGTGCCTGGCGGACTAGCGGCGCCTACGAGCAGTACTTC
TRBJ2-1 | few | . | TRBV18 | CASSPPGWNEQFF | TGTGCCAGCTCACCTCCAGGGTGGAATGAGCAGTTCTTC
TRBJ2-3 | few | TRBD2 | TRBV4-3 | CASSQVGTSGNTDTQYF | TGCGCCAGCAGCCAAGTGGGGACTAGCGGTAACACAGATACGCAGTATTTT
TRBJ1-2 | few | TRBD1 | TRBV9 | CASSAKLSGTGDYGYTF | TGTGCCAGCAGCGCCAAGCTTAGTGGGACAGGGGACTATGGCTACACCTTC
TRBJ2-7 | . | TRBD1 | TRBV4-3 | CASSQGTGGHEQYF | TGCGCCAGCAGCCAAGGGACAGGGGGCCACGAGCAGTACTTC
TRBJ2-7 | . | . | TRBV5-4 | CASSSGHATYEQYF | TGTGCCAGCAGTTCGGGACACGCGACCTACGAGCAGTACTTC
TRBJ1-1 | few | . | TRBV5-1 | CASSLQGRNTEAFF | TGCGCCAGCAGCTTGCAAGGGAGGAACACTGAAGCTTTCTTT
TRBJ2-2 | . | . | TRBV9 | CASSVVPREPANTGELFF | TGTGCCAGCAGCGTAGTCCCGAGGGAACCCGCGAACACCGGGGAGCTGTTTTTT
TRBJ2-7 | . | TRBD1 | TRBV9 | CASSVTGTGDEQYF | TGTGCCAGCAGCGTCACCGGGACAGGGGACGAGCAGTACTTC
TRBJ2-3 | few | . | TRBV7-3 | CASSSGASYTDTQYF | TGTGCCAGCAGCTCAGGGGCGTCATACACAGATACGCAGTATTTT
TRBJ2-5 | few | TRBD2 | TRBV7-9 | CASSLAGARETQYF | TGTGCCAGCAGCCTAGCGGGGGCAAGAGAGACCCAGTACTTC
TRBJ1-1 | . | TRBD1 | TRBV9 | CASSEGQGNTEAFF | TGTGCCAGCAGCGAGGGACAGGGGAACACTGAAGCTTTCTTT
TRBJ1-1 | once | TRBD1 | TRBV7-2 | CASSQQGATEAFF | TGTGCCAGCAGCCAACAGGGGGCGACGGAAGCTTTCTTT
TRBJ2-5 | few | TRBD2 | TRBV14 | CASSPGTSTQETQYF | TGTGCCAGCAGCCCCGGGACTAGCACCCAAGAGACCCAGTACTTC
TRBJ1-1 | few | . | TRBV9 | CASSGQENDQVEAFF | TGTGCCAGCAGCGGACAGGAGAACGACCAAGTTGAAGCTTTCTTT
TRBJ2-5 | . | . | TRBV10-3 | CAISEPTGRQETQYF | TGTGCCATCAGTGAGCCTACAGGGCGACAAGAGACCCAGTACTTC
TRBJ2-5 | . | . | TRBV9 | CASSLGRRQETQYF | TGTGCCAGCAGCCTCGGTCGGAGGCAAGAGACCCAGTACTTC
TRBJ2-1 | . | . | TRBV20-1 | CSAKENEQFF | TGCAGTGCTAAGGAGAATGAGCAGTTCTTC
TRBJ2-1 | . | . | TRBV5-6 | CASSSRGSIYNEQFF | TGTGCCAGCAGCTCGAGGGGGAGTATATACAATGAGCAGTTCTTC
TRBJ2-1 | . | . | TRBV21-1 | CASSRLAGVNYNEQFF | TGTGCCAGCAGCAGACTAGCGGGAGTGAACTACAATGAGCAGTTCTTC
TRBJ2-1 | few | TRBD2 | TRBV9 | CASSVEGLAGGPHEQFF | TGTGCCAGCAGCGTAGAAGGACTAGCGGGAGGTCCCCATGAGCAGTTCTTC
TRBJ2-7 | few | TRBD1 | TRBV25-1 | CASSDPGQGTDEQYF | TGTGCCAGCAGTGACCCGGGACAGGGGACCGACGAGCAGTACTTC